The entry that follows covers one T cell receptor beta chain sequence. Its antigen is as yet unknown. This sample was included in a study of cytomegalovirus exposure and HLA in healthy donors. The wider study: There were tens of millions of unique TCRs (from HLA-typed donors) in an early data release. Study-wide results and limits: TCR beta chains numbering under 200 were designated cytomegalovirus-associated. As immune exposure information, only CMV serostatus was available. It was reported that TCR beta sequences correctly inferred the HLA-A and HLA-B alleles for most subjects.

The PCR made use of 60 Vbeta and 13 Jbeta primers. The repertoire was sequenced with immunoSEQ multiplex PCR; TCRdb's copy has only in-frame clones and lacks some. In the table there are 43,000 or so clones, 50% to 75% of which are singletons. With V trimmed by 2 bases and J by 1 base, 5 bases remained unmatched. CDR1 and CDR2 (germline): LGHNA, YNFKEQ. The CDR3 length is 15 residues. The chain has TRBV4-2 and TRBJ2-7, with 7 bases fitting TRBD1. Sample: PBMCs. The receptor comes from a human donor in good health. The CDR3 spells CASSQWTGSSYEQYF. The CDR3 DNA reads TGTGCCAGCAGCCAATGGACAGGTAGTTCCTACGAGCAGTACTTC.